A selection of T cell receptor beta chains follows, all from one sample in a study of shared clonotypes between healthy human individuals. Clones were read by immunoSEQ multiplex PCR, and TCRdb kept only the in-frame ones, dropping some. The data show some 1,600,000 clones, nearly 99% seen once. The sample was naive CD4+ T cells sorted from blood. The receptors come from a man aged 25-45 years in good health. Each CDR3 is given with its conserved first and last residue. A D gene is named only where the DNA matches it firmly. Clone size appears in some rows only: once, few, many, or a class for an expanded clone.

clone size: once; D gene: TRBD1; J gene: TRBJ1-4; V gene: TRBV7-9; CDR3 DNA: TGTGCCAGCAGTCCCAGACAGGGGATTGAGGAAAAACTGTTTTTT; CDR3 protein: CASSPRQGIEEKLFF
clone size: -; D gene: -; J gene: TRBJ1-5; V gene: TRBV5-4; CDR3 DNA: TGTGCCAGCAGCTTGTTTGGTCAGGCGGCCAATCAGCCCCAGCATTTT; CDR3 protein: CASSLFGQAANQPQHF
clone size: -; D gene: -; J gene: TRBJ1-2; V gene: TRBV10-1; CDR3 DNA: TGCGCCAGCAGTGAGAGCGGAGTCAACTATGGCTACACCTTC; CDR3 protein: CASSESGVNYGYTF
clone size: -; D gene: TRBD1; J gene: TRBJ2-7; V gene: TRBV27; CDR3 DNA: TGTGCCAGTGGGACAGGGGGCTACGAGCAGTACTTC; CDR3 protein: CASGTGGYEQYF
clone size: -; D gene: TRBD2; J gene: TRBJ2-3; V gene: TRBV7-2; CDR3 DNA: TGTGCCAGCAGCTTTCTCAGCGGGATACCAGATACGCAGTATTTT; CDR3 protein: CASSFLSGIPDTQYF
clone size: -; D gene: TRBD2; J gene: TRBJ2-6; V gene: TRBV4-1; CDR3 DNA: TGCGCCAGCAGCCAAATCGACACTCAGGGACTATCTGGGGCCAACGTCCTGACTTTC; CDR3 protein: CASSQIDTQGLSGANVLTF
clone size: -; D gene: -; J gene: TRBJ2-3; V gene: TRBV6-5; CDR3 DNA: TGTGCCAGCAGTTACTCGGGGACGCCACCCCCAGATACGCAGTATTTT; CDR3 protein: CASSYSGTPPPDTQYF
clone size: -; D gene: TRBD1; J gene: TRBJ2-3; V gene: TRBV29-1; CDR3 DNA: TGCAGCGTAGTCCTCCGGGACAGGGCGTCTAGCGGAACCTGGGATACGCAGTATTTT; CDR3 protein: CSVVLRDRASSGTWDTQYF
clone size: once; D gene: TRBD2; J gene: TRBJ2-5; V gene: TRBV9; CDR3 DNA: TGTGCCAGCAGCTCCCGACTAGCGGGAGGGCACGAGACCCAGTACTTC; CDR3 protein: CASSSRLAGGHETQYF
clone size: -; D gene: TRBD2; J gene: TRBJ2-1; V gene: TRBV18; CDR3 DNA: TGTGCCAGCTCGCCTAGCGGGGGCTCCTACAATGAGCAGTTCTTC; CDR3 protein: CASSPSGGSYNEQFF
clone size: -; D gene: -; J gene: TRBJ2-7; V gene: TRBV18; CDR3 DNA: TGTGCCAGCTCACCACAGGGAATAGTATCCTACGAGCAGTACTTC; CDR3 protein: CASSPQGIVSYEQYF
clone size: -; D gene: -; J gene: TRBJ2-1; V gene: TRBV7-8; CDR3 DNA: TGTGCCAGCAGCTTAGTGGGACAGCAGTTCTTC; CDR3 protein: CASSLVGQQFF
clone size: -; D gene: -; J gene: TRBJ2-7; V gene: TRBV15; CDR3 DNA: TGTGCCACCAGCGGCACAAGGGGCCAGTTTAACTACGAGCAGTACTTC; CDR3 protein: CATSGTRGQFNYEQYF
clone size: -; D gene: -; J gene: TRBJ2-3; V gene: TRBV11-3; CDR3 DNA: TGTGCCAGCAGCTTAGCGGGTACAGGAGACACAGATACGCAGTATTTT; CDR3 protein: CASSLAGTGDTDTQYF
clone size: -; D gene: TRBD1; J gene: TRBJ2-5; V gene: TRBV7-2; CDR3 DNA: TGTGCCAGCAGCTACAGGGGTGAGCAGACCCAGTACTTC; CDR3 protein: CASSYRGEQTQYF